The 16 T cell receptor beta chains given below trace back to one sample, sequenced in a study of T cells after yellow fever vaccination (dated by TCRdb to between 2018 and 2021). Libraries were built with 5' RACE. TCRdb records Illumina HiSeq 2500 as the sequencer. TCRdb trimmed the raw reads at Q25, called clones with MiXCR and kept productive beta chains. All rows with the same CDR3 protein become a single entry with the most common DNA and genes. This sample comprises 250,000 to 350,000 distinct CDR3 sequences, around 7.3% of them detected only once. Of the sample, 18% is held by the ten largest clones. The treatment or condition label corresponds to: live attenuated yellow fever vaccine strain. The sample was PBMCs, taken roughly seven weeks after the first yellow fever vaccination. The receptor set was obtained from a man aged 18 to 30 who received the YFV17D yellow fever vaccine.

This chain links TRBV9 with TRBJ2-1; the D is unclear. V was cut by 0 bases and J by 9 bases, with 10 bases left in between. Germline CDR1 SGDLS, CDR2 YYNGEE. This CDR3 has 13 amino acids. In DNA, the CDR3 is TGTGCCAGCAGCGTAGATCGGATCAGTGAGCAGTTCTTC. Protein: CASSVDRISEQFF.

The chain recombines TRBV12-3 or TRBV12-4 with TRBJ2-3, with 12 bases lining up with TRBD2. V shed 6 bases and J 7 bases; nucleotides not matched to a gene: 5. The CDR3 contains 14 residues. CDR3 in amino acids: CASRAGTSGYTQYF. The CDR3 nucleotides read TGTGCCAGCAGAGCCGGGACTAGCGGGTATACGCAGTATTTT.

The chain carries TRBV4-3 and TRBJ1-2, with D tentatively TRBD1 (5 bases). This CDR3 is 15 amino acids long. Trimming took off 0 bases at V and 7 bases at J, with 15 bases between the two ends. CDR1 LGHNA and CDR2 YSLEER come from the germline V gene. DNA for the CDR3: TGCGCCAGCAGCCAAGATCCAGGGCGGGAGGCTGGCTACACCTTC. It encodes CASSQDPGREAGYTF.

This clonotype has more than one count but fewer than ten. This chain connects TRBV3-1 to TRBJ1-1, with unresolved D. The germline V gene has CDR1 LGHDT and CDR2 YNNKEL (reference sequence). The V gene lost 0 bases and the J gene lost 1 base, with 6 bases spanning the gap. The CDR3 length is 14 residues. This CDR3 is CASSQDRWNTEAFF. As DNA, the CDR3 is TGTGCCAGCAGCCAAGACAGGTGGAACACTGAAGCTTTCTTT.

The sample holds a few counts of this clonotype. The V and J genes are TRBV5-1 and TRBJ2-7, with TRBD1 identical over 8 bases. The CDR3 has 14 residues. Germline assignment: CDR1 SGHRS and CDR2 YFSETQ. The V segment lost 1 base and the J segment 5 bases; nucleotides outside the gene matches: 5. The CDR3 region has the DNA TGCGCCAGCAGCTTGATTCAGGGGGCGAACGAGCAGTACTTC. Its protein is CASSLIQGANEQYF.

The chain combines TRBV4-1 with TRBJ2-6; the D is unclear. The CDR3 loop spans 15 amino acids. The germline V and J ends were trimmed by 2 bases and 2 bases, with 7 bases remaining between them. Germline V gives CDR1 MGHRA, CDR2 YSYEKL. The chain's CDR3 is CASSQRIAGANVLTF. CDR3 nucleotides: TGCGCCAGCAGCCAACGAATTGCTGGGGCCAACGTCCTGACTTTC.

This clonotype has more than one count but fewer than ten. This chain uses TRBV3-1 with TRBJ1-1; 8 nucleotides align to TRBD1. This CDR3 has 16 amino acids. Germline V gene data show CDR1 as LGHDT and CDR2 as YNNKEL (reference sequence). V gave up 0 bases and J gave up 2 bases; unmatched junction bases: 5. This chain's CDR3 is CASSQERAGGNTEAFF. DNA for the CDR3: TGTGCCAGCAGCCAAGAAAGGGCAGGGGGCAACACTGAAGCTTTCTTT.

The chain links TRBV7-2 to TRBJ2-5; either TRBD1 or TRBD2 may supply D (6 bases each). V was shortened by 2 bases and J by 6 bases, with 13 bases between the two germline ends. Germline V CDR1 and CDR2: SGHTA, FQGNSA. The CDR3 has 14 amino acids. This CDR3 reads CASSLSGAQQTQYF. CDR3 nucleotide sequence: TGTGCCAGCAGCTTATCGGGGGCACAGCAGACCCAGTACTTC. The full variable domain, rest sourced from reference TRBV7-2 and TRBJ2-5, is GAGVSQSPSNKVTEKGKDVELRCDPISGHTALYWYRQSLGQGLEFLIYFQGNSAPDKSGLPSDRFSAERTGGSVSTLTIQRTQQEDSAVYLCASSLSGAQQTQYFGPGTRLLVL.

There are many counts of this clonotype. This chain connects TRBV3-1 to TRBJ1-1, with 7 bases identical to TRBD1. The CDR3 is made up of 13 amino acids. With 5 bases clipped from V and 8 bases from J, the junction kept 8 bases outside the gene matches. The V gene's germline CDR1 is LGHDT and CDR2 YNNKEL (reference sequence). Here the CDR3 DNA reads TGTGCCAGCAGCGCAACAGGGGAAGGGGAAGCTTTCTTT. Amino acids: CASSATGEGEAFF. The full variable domain, its missing parts supplied by reference TRBV3-1 and TRBJ1-1, is DTAVSQTPKYLVTQMGNDKSIKCEQNLGHDTMYWYKQDSKKFLKIMFSYNNKELIINETVPNRFSPKSPDKAHLNLHINSLELGDSAVYFCASSATGEGEAFFGQGTRLTVV.

The CDR3 loop is CASSYSGLYEQYV. The DNA for the CDR3 is TGTGCCAGCAGTTACTCGGGGCTCTACGAGCAGTACGTC. The chain carries TRBV6-2 or TRBV6-3 and TRBJ2-7, with D possibly being TRBD1 (5 bases). Trimming took off 0 bases at V and 3 bases at J, with 6 bases between the two ends. The germline V gene has CDR1 MNHEY and CDR2 SVGEGT. The CDR3 extends over 13 amino acids.

V and J are TRBV6-1 and TRBJ2-1; 7 bases are shared with TRBD2. The CDR3 runs to 15 residues. Germline-derived CDR1 and CDR2 are MNHNS and SASEGT. V was clipped by 7 bases and J by 4 bases; unmatched bases: 10. The CDR3 is CASKSGRGIYNEQFF. The DNA for the CDR3 is TGTGCCAGCAAATCCGGGCGGGGGATATACAATGAGCAGTTCTTC.

The V and J genes are TRBV7-9 and TRBJ2-1; TRBD2 matches at 8 bases. The trim removed 4 bases at V and 4 bases at J, leaving 6 bases unmatched. The CDR3 length is 15 residues. Per germline, CDR1 SEHNR and CDR2 FQNEAQ (reference sequence). In DNA, the CDR3 is TGTGCCAGCAGCTCCATGACGGGGGGGTACAATGAGCAGTTCTTC. Translated: CASSSMTGGYNEQFF.

This clonotype occurred a few times. CDR3 DNA: TGTGCCAGCAGCTTAATCATCGGGGGCCCCCACACAGATACGCAGTATTTT. This gives the protein CASSLIIGGPHTDTQYF. The chain is built from TRBV7-2 and TRBJ2-3; perhaps D is TRBD1 or TRBD2 (6 bases each). V shed 2 bases and J shed 2 bases, with 17 bases lying between them. This CDR3 is built from 17 residues. Germline values: CDR1 SGHTA, CDR2 FQGNSA.

Only a few counts were recorded for this clonotype. The chain employs TRBV2 and TRBJ2-2; possibly TRBD2 for D (6 bases). The ends were cut back, 1 base at V and 7 bases at J, with 7 bases in the middle. CDR1 is SNHLY, CDR2 FYNNEI, per germline. The CDR3 spans 13 residues. CDR3 coding DNA: TGTGCCAGCAGTGAAGGCGGGAACGGGGAGCTGTTTTTT. Its protein is CASSEGGNGELFF.

This clonotype turned up a few times. The chain employs TRBV6-5 and TRBJ1-1, with D unresolved. The germline V gene encodes CDR1 MNHEY and CDR2 SVGAGI. V was trimmed by 10 bases and J by 5 bases, leaving 17 bases between them. CDR3 length: 13 residues. Written as DNA, the CDR3 is TGTGCCACCGCCGGACGGGGAAGGACTGAAGCTTTCTTT. Translating gives CATAGRGRTEAFF.

The CDR3 bases are TGCGCCAGCAGGGCCGGGACAGGGAGCTCAGATACGCAGTATTTT. Its translation is CASRAGTGSSDTQYF. The J gene is TRBJ2-3, the V gene TRBV5-1; TRBD1 agrees at 9 bases. The CDR3 extends over 15 amino acids. Germline CDR1 and CDR2: SGHRS and YFSETQ. V dropped 5 bases and J dropped 4; count of bases not matched to a gene: 8.